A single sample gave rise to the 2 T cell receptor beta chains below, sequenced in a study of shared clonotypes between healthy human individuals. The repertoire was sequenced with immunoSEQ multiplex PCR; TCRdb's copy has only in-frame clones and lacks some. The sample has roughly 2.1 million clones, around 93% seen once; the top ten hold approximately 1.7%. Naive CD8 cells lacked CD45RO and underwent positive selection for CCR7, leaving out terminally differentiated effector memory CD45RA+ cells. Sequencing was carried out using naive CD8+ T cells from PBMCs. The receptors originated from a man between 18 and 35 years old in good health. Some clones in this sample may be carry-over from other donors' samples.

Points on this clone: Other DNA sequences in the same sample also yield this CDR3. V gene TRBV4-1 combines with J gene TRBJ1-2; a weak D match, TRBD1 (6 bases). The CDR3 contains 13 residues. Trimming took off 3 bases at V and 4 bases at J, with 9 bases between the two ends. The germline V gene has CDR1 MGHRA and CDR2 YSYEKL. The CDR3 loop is CASSQGGGYGYTF. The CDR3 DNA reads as TGCGCCAGCAGCCAGGGAGGGGGCTATGGCTACACCTTC.

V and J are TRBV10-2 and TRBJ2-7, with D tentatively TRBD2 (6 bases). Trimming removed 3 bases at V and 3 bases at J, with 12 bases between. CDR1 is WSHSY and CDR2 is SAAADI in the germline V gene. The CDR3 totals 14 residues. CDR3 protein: CASSEARTNYEQYF. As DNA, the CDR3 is TGCGCCAGCAGTGAAGCCAGGACTAACTACGAGCAGTACTTC.